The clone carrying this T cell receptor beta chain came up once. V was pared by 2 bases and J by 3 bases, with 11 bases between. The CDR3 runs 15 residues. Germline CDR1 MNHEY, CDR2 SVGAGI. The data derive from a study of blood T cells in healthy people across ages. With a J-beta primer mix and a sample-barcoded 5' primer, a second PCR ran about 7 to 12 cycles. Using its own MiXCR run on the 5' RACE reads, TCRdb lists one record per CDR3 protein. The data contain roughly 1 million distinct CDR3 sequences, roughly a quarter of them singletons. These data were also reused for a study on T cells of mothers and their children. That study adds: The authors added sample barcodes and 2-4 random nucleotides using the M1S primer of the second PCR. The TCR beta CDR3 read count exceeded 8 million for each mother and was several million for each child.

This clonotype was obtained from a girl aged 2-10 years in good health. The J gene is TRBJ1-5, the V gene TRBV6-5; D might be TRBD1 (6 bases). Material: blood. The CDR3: CASSYKTGNNQPQHF. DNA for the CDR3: TGTGCCAGCAGTTACAAGACAGGTAACAATCAGCCCCAGCATTTT.